This TCR beta chain was captured in a study of blood T cell repertoires in COVID-19. The wider study: Donors in the United States, Italy and Spain gave samples during acute or convalescent COVID-19. T cells, B-cell-depleted T cells, or PBMCs provided the cDNA or gDNA that served as material.

With 2 bases removed from V and 4 bases from J, the gap between germline ends came to 3 bases. The length of the CDR3 is 11 residues. Germline lookup yields CDR1 SGHNT and CDR2 YYREEE (reference sequence). Data came from immunoSEQ multiplex PCR; TCRdb stores just in-frame clones and leaves some out. The sample shows more than 75,000 clones, just over 85% of them seen only once. This TCR was sampled from a woman between 65 and 79 years old with acute or convalescent COVID-19. The chain links TRBV5-4 to TRBJ2-5; D is uncertain. Sequences were obtained from peripheral blood. The CDR3 DNA is TGTGCCAGCAGCTTCTTAGAGACCCAGTACTTC. Residues: CASSFLETQYF.